This paragraph covers one T cell receptor beta chain sequence. This clone was observed a single time. Which antigen it targets is not known. No clone much larger than this one lies a single base away; base qualities are absent. The data are from a study of OX40 agonist ivuxolimab in advanced cancers. For the wider study: The costimulatory receptor OX40 (CD134) was targeted by ivuxolimab, a fully human IgG2 agonistic monoclonal antibody. Intravenous ivuxolimab was administered to patients every 2 weeks at six dose levels: 0.01, 0.1, 0.3, 1.5, 3 and 10 mg/kg. Of the 50 to 55 dose-escalation patients, hepatocellular carcinoma was present in around 19, melanoma in roughly 15, renal cell carcinoma in 9 and head and neck cancer in 9. In the dose-escalation cohort, 65% to 90% of patients were male, and the mean age was approximately 60 years, with a range of roughly 20 to 79. Patients were allowed to have had prior anti-PD-1, anti-PD-L1 or anti-CTLA-4 therapy, and about 40% of the dose-escalation patients had been treated with checkpoint inhibitors. Three dose-escalation patients achieved partial responses, one with hepatocellular carcinoma and two with cutaneous melanoma. The purpose of peripheral TCRbeta sequencing was to test whether ivuxolimab changed TCR sequence diversity and led to clonal T-cell expansion. The paper covers the monotherapy dose-escalation part of the phase I ivuxolimab trial, which included N ≈ 50 patients.

The CDR1 and CDR2 encoded by the germline V gene (reference sequence) are SGHAT and FQDESV. Counted from cysteine to phenylalanine, this CDR3 has 12 amino acids. The sequence is cut down to CDR3 DNA, 36 bases in frame from base 1. V was cut back by 8 bases and J by 8 bases, leaving a gap of 13 bases between them. The investigation overall reported the following: Partial responders in the 0.1-3.0 mg/kg groups had among the lowest normalized peripheral clonal expansion, especially among CD8+ T cells. Low levels of normalized T-cell clonal expansion were also shown by some nonresponding patients. On average, CD8+ T cells showed more expanded clones than CD4+ T cells after ivuxolimab. Antigen specificity was not determined for the clonally expanded peripheral T cells. At doses of 0.1 to 3.0 mg/kg, clonal expansion of both CD4+ and CD8+ T cells in blood was seen between baseline and week 6.

Genomic DNA was isolated from the sorted cells so that the TCRbeta CDR3 region could be sequenced. The immunoSEQ Assay was used for sequencing of TCRbeta CDR3 regions. TCRdb holds this immuneACCESS table with in-frame rearrangements only. Some clones are missing; in checked studies, unresolved V genes explain under half, and the rest has no known cause. Present in this sample are 98,000 or so clones, around nine tenths of which were seen just once. 0.8% to 1% of the sample is held by the ten biggest clonotypes. Patients with autoimmune disease history or receiving systemic immunosuppression were excluded from the trial. Peripheral blood for TCR sequencing was collected from all dose cohorts at baseline, on cycle 4 day 1, and on cycle 7 day 1. Samples were obtained from an open-label, multicenter, first-in-human phase I dose-escalation trial of ivuxolimab. Adults with locally advanced or metastatic head and neck squamous cell, hepatocellular, melanoma or renal cell carcinoma were enrolled in the trial. CD4+ and CD8+ T cells were sorted separately from peripheral blood before TCR sequencing.

The receptor comes from an adult with an advanced solid tumor such as melanoma, head and neck, liver or kidney cancer. The rearrangement combines TRBV11-1 with TRBJ2-4; no confident D gene assignment can be made. The specimen comprised CD4+ or CD8+ T cells sorted from blood, sampled in a trial of the OX40 agonist ivuxolimab. Here is the DNA: TGTGCCAGCGCCCAACCCTCCGACATTCAGTACTTC. Translated, this gives CASAQPSDIQYF.